The clone carrying this T cell receptor (beta chain) appeared once. These data originate in a study of cytomegalovirus exposure and HLA in healthy donors. With V trimmed by 1 base and J by 5 bases, 9 bases remained unmatched. Germline lookup yields CDR1 SGHRS and CDR2 YFSETQ. The CDR3 consists of 16 residues. Assay: immunoSEQ multiplex PCR; the TCRdb copy retains only in-frame clones and omits some. The profile shows roughly 300,000 clones, about nine tenths of them singletons. The chain has TRBV5-1 and TRBJ2-7; 10 positions match TRBD1. Sequenced: PBMCs. The TCR originated in a woman under 40 in good health and CMV-seropositive. The CDR3 DNA follows: TGCGCCAGCAGCTTGCTCAACCGGGACAGGGGAGACGAGCAGTACTTC. Protein sequence: CASSLLNRDRGDEQYF.